This is a list of T cell receptor beta chains from one sample in a study of blood T cells in healthy people across ages. One entry per CDR3 protein results from TCRdb running MiXCR on the 5' RACE reads. The sample has roughly 730,000 distinct CDR3 sequences, about 61% seen once; the top ten hold 25% to 30%. Sequencing input: blood. The origin of the receptors is a man aged 35 to 55 in good health. Both conserved end residues are part of each CDR3. The D gene is left open where the match is weak. Only some rows state a clone size, as once, few, many or a class for expanded clones.

D,V,size,J,DNA,CDR3
NA,TRBV6-5,once,TRBJ1-1,TGTGCCAGCCAATGGTACACTGAAGCTTTCTTT,CASQWYTEAFF
TRBD1,TRBV5-1,NA,TRBJ2-6,TGCGCCAGCAGCCTTCAACGGGACAGGGGAATTGGGGCCAACGTCCTGACTTTC,CASSLQRDRGIGANVLTF
NA,TRBV6-1,NA,TRBJ2-7,TGTGCCAGCAGTGAATCACTAGGTAACGAGCAGTACTTC,CASSESLGNEQYF
TRBD2,TRBV3-1,few,TRBJ2-1,TGTGCCAGCAGCCCCTCACTAGCGGGTTACGGTGAGCAGTTCTTC,CASSPSLAGYGEQFF
NA,TRBV2,NA,TRBJ2-1,TGTGCCAGCAGTACAAGTCCCGGGCTAGGGTCTCTCGATGAGCAGTTCTTC,CASSTSPGLGSLDEQFF
TRBD2,TRBV24-1,few,TRBJ2-3,TGTGCCACCAGTGATCAACGGACTAGCGGCACAGATACGCAGTATTTT,CATSDQRTSGTDTQYF
TRBD2,TRBV7-3,NA,TRBJ2-1,TGTGCCAGCAGCTTAATGGGCCTAGCGGGGGATGAGCAGTTCTTC,CASSLMGLAGDEQFF
NA,TRBV6-4,many,TRBJ2-6,TGTGCCAGCAGTGAGTCGCGATCTGGGGCCAACGTCCTGACTTTC,CASSESRSGANVLTF
NA,TRBV9,NA,TRBJ1-6,TGTGCCAGCAGCGTAGAGTACGGGGGATCACCCCTCCACTTT,CASSVEYGGSPLHF
NA,TRBV29-1,few,TRBJ2-7,TGCAGCGTTGAAAGTTCCACGGACACCTACGAGCAGTACTTC,CSVESSTDTYEQYF
NA,TRBV29-1,NA,TRBJ1-2,TGCAGCGTTGTCGTCGGGGGATCTGGTGGCTACACCTTC,CSVVVGGSGGYTF
NA,TRBV29-1,NA,TRBJ2-6,TGCAGCGTTGTAATTGGGGCCAACGTCCTGACTTTC,CSVVIGANVLTF
NA,TRBV3-1,NA,TRBJ1-3,TGTGCCAGCAGACCAGGGCATTCTGGAAACACCATATATTTT,CASRPGHSGNTIYF
NA,TRBV3-1,NA,TRBJ2-1,TGTGCCAGCAGCCAAGTAGGAGGGTCTGAACAGTTCTTC,CASSQVGGSEQFF
TRBD2,TRBV7-3,NA,TRBJ2-3,TGTGCCAGCAGCTTAAGGGGATCCCTAGCGGCAGATACGCAGTATTTT,CASSLRGSLAADTQYF